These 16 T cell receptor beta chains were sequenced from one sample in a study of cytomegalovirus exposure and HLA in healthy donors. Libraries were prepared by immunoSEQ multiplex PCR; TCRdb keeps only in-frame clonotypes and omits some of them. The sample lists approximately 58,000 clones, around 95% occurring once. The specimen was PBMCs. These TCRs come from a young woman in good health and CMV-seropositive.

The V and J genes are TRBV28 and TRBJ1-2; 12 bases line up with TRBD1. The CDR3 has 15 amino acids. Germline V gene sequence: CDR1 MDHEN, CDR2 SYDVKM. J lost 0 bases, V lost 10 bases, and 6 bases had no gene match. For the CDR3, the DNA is TGTGCCACCCCGGGACAGGGGGCGACTAACTATGGCTACACCTTC. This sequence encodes CATPGQGATNYGYTF.

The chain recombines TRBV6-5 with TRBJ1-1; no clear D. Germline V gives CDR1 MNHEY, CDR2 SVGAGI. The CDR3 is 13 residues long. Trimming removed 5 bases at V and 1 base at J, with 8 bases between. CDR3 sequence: CASSNRENTEAFF. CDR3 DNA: TGTGCCAGCAGTAACCGGGAGAACACTGAAGCTTTCTTT.

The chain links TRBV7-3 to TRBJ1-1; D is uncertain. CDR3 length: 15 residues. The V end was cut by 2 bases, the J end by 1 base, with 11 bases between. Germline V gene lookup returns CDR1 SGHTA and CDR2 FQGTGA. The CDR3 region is CASSLEGKANTEAFF. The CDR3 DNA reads TGTGCCAGCAGCTTAGAGGGTAAGGCGAACACTGAAGCTTTCTTT.

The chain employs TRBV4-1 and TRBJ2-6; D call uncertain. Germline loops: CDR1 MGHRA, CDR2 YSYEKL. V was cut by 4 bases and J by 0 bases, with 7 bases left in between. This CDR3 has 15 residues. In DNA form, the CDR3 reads TGCGCCAGCAGCCCCGCCTACTCTGGGGCCAACGTCCTGACTTTC. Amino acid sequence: CASSPAYSGANVLTF.

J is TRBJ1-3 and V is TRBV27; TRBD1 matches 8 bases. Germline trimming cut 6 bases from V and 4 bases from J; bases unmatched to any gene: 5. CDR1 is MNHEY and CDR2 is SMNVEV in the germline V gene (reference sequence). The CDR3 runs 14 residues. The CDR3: CASRGQDLGNTIYF. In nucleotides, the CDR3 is TGTGCCAGCAGGGGACAGGACCTCGGAAACACCATATATTTT.

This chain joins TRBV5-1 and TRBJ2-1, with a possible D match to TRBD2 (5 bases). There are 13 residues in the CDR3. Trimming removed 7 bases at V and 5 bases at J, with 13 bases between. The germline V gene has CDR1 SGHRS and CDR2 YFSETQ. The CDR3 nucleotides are TGCGCCAGCGCCCCGGGAATTCACAATGAGCAGTTCTTC. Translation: CASAPGIHNEQFF. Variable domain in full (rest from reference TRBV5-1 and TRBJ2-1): KAGVTQTPRYLIKTRGQQVTLSCSPISGHRSVSWYQQTPGQGLQFLFEYFSETQRNKGNFPGRFSGRQFSNSRSEMNVSTLELGDSALYLCASAPGIHNEQFFGPGTRLTVL.

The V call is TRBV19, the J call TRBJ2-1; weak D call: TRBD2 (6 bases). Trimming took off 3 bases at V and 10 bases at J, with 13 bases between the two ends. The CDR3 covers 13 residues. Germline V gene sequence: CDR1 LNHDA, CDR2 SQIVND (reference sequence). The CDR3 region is CASSIQGGEEQFF. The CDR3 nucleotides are TGTGCCAGTAGTATCCAAGGAGGGGAAGAGCAGTTCTTC.

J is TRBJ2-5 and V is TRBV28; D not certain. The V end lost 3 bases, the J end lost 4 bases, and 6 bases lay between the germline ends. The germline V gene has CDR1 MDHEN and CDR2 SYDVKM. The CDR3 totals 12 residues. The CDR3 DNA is TGTGCCAGCAGTTTCCCCCGAGAGACCCAGTACTTC. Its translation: CASSFPRETQYF.

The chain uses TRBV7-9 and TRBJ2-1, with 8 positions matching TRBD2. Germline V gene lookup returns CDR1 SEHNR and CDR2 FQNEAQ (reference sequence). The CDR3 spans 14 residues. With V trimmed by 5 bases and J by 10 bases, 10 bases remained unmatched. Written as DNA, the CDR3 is TGTGCCAGCAGCGATAGCGGGGCCCCTAGGGAGCAGTTCTTC. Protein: CASSDSGAPREQFF. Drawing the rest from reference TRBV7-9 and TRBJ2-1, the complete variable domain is DTGVSQNPRHKITKRGQNVTFRCDPISEHNRLYWYRQTLGQGPEFLTYFQNEAQLEKSRLLSDRFSAERPKGSFSTLEIQRTEQGDSAMYLCASSDSGAPREQFFGPGTRLTVL.

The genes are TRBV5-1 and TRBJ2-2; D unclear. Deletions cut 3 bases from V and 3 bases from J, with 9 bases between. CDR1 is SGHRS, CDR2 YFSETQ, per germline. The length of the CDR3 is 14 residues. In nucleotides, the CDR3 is TGCGCCAGCAGCTCCAACCCGGACACCGGGGAGCTGTTTTTT. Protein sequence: CASSSNPDTGELFF.

CDR3 sequence (DNA): TGTGCCAGCAGTGTTCGGCTAGCGGGGTTCACAGATACGCAGTATTTT. As protein: CASSVRLAGFTDTQYF. The gene calls are TRBV2 and TRBJ2-3; 9 bases are a match to TRBD2. This CDR3 spans 16 amino acids. V was clipped by 4 bases and J by 2 bases; unmatched bases: 7. Germline CDR1 SNHLY, CDR2 FYNNEI.

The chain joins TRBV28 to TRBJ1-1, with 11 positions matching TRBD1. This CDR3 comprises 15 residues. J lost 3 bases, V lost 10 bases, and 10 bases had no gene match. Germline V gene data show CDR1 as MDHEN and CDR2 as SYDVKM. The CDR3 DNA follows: TGTGCCACCCCGGGACAGGGGGTTTGGGACACTGAAGCTTTCTTT. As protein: CATPGQGVWDTEAFF.

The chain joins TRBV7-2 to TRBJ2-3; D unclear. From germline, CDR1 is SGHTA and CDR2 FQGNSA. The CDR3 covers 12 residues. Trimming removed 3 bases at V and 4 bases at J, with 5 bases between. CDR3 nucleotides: TGTGCCAGCAGCTTCCTTGCAGATACGCAGTATTTT. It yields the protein CASSFLADTQYF.

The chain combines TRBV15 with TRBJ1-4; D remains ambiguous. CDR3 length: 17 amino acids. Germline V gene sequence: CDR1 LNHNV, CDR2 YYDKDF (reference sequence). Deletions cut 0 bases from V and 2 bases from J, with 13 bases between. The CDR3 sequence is CATSRDLTGVTNEKLFF. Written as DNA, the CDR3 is TGTGCCACCAGCAGAGACCTTACCGGGGTCACTAATGAAAAACTGTTTTTT.

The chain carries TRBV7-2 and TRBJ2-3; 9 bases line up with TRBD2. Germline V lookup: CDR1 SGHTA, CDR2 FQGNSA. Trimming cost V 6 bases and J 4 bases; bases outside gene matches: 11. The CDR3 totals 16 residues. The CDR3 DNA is TGTGCCAGCAGTCAACTAGCGGGCGGATATGCAGATACGCAGTATTTT. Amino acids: CASSQLAGGYADTQYF.

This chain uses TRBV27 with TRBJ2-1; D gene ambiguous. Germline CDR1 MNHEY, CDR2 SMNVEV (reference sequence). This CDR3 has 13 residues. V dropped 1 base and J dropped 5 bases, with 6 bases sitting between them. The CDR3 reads CASSLFSHNEQFF. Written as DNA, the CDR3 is TGTGCCAGCAGTTTATTTAGTCACAATGAGCAGTTCTTC.